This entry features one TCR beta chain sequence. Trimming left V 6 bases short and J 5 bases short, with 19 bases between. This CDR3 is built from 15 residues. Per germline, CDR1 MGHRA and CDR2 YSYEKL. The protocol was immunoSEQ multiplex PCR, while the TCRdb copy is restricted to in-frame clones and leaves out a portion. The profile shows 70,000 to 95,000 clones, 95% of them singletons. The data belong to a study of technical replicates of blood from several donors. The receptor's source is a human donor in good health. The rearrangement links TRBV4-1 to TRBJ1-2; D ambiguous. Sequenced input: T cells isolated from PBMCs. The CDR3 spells CASRPTDGKRYGYTF. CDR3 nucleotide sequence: TGCGCCAGCAGACCTACCGACGGGAAAAGGTATGGCTACACCTTC.